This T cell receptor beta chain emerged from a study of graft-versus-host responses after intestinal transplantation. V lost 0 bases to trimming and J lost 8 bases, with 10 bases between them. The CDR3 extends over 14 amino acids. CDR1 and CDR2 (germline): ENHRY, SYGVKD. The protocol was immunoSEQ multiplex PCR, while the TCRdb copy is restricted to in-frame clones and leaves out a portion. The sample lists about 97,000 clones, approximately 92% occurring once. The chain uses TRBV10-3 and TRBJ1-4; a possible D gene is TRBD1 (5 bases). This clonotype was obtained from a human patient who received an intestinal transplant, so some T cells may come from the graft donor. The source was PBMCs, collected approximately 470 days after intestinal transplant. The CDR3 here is CAISESVGEEKLFF. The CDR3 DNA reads TGTGCCATCAGTGAGTCGGTGGGGGAGGAAAAACTGTTTTTT.